This TCR beta chain was identified during a study of T cell changes during pregnancy in multiple sclerosis. This table comes from immunoSEQ multiplex PCR, and its TCRdb copy is limited to in-frame clones, with some not included. This sample has fewer than 70,000 clones, with around 89% found just once. This CDR3 is 14 amino acids long. After removal of 1 base from V and 5 bases from J, the junction contained 2 bases not matched to a gene. Germline V gene lookup returns CDR1 KGHSH and CDR2 LQKENI. The V gene is TRBV18, the J gene TRBJ2-3, with TRBD2 identical over 8 bases. This clonotype was obtained from a female donor with multiple sclerosis, enrolled in a pregnancy study. The sample consisted of peripheral blood, taken in the first trimester of pregnancy. The CDR3 coding sequence is TGTGCCAGCTCACCACAGACTAGCGAAGATACGCAGTATTTT. Protein sequence: CASSPQTSEDTQYF.